This TCR beta chain was profiled in a study of cytomegalovirus exposure and HLA in healthy donors. Study in general: Both the 100 to 150 validation repertoires and the approximately 700 first-cohort repertoires used the same platform, as reported by a later analysis.

Points from the study as a whole: There were some public TCRs occurring in many donors, but most TCR sequences were rare.

The protocol was immunoSEQ multiplex PCR, while the TCRdb copy is restricted to in-frame clones and leaves out a portion. The table has under 75,000 clones, 80% to 95% seen once. The donors formed part of the 120-subject validation cohort, distinct from the roughly 670-subject first cohort. Germline CDR1 is LNHDA and CDR2 is SQIVND (reference sequence). The V gene lost 1 base and the J gene lost 0 bases, with 6 bases spanning the gap. The CDR3 has 14 amino acids. A note on this clone: Its antigen is unknown.

The receptor's source is a man aged 18 to 29 in good health and CMV-seropositive. V gene TRBV19 combines with J gene TRBJ1-1, with no clear D. Sequencing was carried out using PBMCs. In DNA form, the CDR3 reads TGTGCCAGTAGTATAGCCACAGTGAACACTGAAGCTTTCTTT. Translation gives CASSIATVNTEAFF.